Described below is a single T cell receptor beta chain sequence and its context. Its specificity is not known. Both 60 Vbeta primers and 13 Jbeta primers went into the PCR. TCRdb's table, derived via immunoSEQ multiplex PCR, lists solely in-frame clones and lacks some. The sample carries 150,000 to 200,000 clones, roughly four fifths recorded once. The sample is drawn from a study of cytomegalovirus exposure and HLA in healthy donors. Overall study: Early released data had around 79 million unique TCRs, all coming from HLA-typed donors.

The CDR3 contains 14 residues. The V gene end was trimmed by 2 bases and the J gene end by 6 bases; junction bases not matched to a gene: 9. Germline CDR1 and CDR2: GTSNPN and SVGIG (reference sequence). Study results and limitations: CMV serostatus was the only recorded immune exposure for donors. Common viral pathogens were later found to be apparently linked to several of the most significant clusters.

These donors counted as nominally healthy when sampled, but unrecorded immune exposures were likely. Sequencing used PBMCs. The TCR comes from a man aged 35 to 55 in good health and CMV-seronegative. This rearrangement joins TRBV30 to TRBJ1-2; 7 nucleotides agree with TRBD1. CDR3 in amino acids: CAWSSMRGLNGYTF. CDR3 nucleotides: TGTGCCTGGAGTTCGATGAGGGGGCTCAATGGCTACACCTTC. Full variable domain (remainder filled in from reference TRBV30 and TRBJ1-2): SQTIHQWPATLVQPVGSPLSLECTVEGTSNPNLYWYRQAAGRGLQLLFYSVGIGQISSEVPQNLSASRPQDRQFILSSKKLLLSDSGFYLCAWSSMRGLNGYTFGSGTRLTVV.